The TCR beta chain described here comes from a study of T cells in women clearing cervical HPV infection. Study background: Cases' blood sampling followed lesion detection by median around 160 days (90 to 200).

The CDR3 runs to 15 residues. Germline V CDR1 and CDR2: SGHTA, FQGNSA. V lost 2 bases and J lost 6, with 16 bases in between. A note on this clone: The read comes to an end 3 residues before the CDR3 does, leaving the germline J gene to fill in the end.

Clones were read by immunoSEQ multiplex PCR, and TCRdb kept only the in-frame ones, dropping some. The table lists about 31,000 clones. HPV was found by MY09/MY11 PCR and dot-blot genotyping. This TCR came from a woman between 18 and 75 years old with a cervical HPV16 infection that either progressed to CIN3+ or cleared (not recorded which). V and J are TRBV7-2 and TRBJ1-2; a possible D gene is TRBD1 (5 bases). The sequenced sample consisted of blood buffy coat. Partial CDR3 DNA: TGTGCCAGCAGCTTAATGGGCCAGGGCTTAGATGGC. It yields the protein CASSLMGQGLDG. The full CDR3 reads CASSLMGQGLDGYTF.